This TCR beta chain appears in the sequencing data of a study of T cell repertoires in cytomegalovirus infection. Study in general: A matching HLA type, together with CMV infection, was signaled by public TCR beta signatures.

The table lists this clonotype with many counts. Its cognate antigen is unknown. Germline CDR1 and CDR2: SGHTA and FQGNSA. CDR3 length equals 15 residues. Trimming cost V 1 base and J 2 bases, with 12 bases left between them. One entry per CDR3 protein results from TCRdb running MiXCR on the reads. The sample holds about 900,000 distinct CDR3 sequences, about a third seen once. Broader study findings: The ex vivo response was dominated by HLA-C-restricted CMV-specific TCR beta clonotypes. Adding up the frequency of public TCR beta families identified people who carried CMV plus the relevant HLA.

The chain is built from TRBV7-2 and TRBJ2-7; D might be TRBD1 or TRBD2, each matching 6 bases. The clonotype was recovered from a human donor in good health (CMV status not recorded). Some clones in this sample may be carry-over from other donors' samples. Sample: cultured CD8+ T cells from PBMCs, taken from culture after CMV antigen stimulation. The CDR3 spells CASSLVPGAPYEQYF. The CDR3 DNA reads TGTGCCAGCAGCTTAGTCCCGGGGGCCCCCTACGAGCAGTACTTC.